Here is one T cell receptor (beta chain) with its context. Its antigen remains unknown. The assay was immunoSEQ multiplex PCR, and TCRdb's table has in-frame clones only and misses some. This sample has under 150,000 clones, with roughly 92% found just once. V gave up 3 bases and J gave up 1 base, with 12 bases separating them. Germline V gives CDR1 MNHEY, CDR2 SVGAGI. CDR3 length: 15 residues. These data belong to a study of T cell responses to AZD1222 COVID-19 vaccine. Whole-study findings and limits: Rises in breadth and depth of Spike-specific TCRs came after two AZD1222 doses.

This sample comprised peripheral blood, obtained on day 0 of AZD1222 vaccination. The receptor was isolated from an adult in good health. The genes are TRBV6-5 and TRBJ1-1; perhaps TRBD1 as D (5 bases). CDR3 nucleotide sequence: TGTGCCAGCAGTTATAACGGAGGGGCGAACACTGAAGCTTTCTTT. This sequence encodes CASSYNGGANTEAFF.